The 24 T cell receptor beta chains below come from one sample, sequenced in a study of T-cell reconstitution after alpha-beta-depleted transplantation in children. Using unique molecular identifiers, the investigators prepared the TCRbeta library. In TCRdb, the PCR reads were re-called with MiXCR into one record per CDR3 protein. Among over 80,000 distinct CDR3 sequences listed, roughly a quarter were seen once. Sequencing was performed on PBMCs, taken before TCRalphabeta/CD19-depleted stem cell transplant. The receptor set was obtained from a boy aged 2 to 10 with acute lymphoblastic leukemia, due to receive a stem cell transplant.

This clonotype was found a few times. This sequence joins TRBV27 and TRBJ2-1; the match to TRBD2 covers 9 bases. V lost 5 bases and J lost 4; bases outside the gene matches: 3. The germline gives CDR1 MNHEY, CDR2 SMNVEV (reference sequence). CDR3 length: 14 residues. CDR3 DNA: TGTGCCAGCAGTAAGGGACTAGCTTACAATGAGCAGTTCTTC. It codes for CASSKGLAYNEQFF.

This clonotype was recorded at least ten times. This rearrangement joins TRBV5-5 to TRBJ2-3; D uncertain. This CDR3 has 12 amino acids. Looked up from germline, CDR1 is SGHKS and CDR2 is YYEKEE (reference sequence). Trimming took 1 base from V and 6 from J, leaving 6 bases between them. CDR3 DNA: TGTGCCAGCAGCTTGTGGGCGGATACGCAGTATTTT. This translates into CASSLWADTQYF.

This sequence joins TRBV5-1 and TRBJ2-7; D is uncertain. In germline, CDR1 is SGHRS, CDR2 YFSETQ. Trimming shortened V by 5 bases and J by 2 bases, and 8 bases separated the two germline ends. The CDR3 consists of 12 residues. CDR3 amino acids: CASRAQTYEQYF. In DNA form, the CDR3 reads TGCGCCAGCAGAGCCCAAACCTACGAGCAGTACTTC.

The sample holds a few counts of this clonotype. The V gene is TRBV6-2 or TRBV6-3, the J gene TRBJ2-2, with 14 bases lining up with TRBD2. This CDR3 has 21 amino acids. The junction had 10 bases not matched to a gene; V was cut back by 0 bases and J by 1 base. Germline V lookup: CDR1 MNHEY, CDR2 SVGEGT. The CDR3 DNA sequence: TGTGCCAGCAGTTACTCTTCCGGGGGACTAGCGGGAGTTGGGAACACCGGGGAGCTGTTTTTT. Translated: CASSYSSGGLAGVGNTGELFF.

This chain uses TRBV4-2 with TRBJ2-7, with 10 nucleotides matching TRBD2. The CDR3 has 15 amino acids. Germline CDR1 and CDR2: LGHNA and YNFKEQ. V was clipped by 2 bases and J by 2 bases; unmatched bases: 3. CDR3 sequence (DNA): TGTGCCAGCAGCCAAACTAGCGGGGACCCCTACGAGCAGTACTTC. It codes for CASSQTSGDPYEQYF.

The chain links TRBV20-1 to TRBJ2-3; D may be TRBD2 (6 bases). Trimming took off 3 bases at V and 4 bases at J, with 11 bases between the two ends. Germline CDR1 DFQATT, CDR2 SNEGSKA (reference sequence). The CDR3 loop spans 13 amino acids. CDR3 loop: CSASSGGADTQYF. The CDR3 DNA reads TGCAGTGCTAGTAGCGGAGGGGCAGATACGCAGTATTTT.

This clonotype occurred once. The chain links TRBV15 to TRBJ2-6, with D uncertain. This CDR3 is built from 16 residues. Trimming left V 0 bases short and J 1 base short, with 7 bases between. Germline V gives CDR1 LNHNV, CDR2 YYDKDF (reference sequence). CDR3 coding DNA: TGTGCCACCAGCAGAGACATCGGATCTGGGGCCAACGTCCTGACTTTC. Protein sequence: CATSRDIGSGANVLTF.

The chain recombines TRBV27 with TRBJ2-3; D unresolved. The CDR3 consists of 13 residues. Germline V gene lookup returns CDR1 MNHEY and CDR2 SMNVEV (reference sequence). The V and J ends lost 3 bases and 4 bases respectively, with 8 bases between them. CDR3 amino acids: CASSFDWSDTQYF. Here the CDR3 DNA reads TGTGCCAGCAGTTTCGATTGGTCAGATACGCAGTATTTT.

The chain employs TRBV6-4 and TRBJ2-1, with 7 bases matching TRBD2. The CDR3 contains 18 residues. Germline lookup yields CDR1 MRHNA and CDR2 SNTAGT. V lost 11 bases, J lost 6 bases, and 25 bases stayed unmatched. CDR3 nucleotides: TGTGCCTTCCCTCTAAGCCCCCGACGGGCTAGCGGAATCAATGAGCAGTTCTTC. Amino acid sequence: CAFPLSPRRASGINEQFF.

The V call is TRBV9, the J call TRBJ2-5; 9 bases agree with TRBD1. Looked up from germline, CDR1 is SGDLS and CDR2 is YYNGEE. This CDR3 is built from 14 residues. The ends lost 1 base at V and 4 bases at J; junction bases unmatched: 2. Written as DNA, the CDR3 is TGTGCCAGCAGCGTATCGGGACAGGGAGAGACCCAGTACTTC. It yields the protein CASSVSGQGETQYF.

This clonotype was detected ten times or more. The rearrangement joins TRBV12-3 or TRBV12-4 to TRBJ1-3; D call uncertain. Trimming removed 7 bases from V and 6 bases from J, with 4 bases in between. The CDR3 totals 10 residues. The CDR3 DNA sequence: TGTGCCAGCACACAAAACACCATATATTTT. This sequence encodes CASTQNTIYF.

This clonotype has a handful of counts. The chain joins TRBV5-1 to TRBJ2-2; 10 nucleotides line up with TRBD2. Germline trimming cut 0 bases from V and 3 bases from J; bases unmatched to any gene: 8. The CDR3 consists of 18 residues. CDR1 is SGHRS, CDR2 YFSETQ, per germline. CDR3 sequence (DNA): TGCGCCAGCAGCTTGGCCCCCGGACTAGCGGCCTACACCGGGGAGCTGTTTTTT. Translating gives CASSLAPGLAAYTGELFF. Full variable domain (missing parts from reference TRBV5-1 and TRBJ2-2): KAGVTQTPRYLIKTRGQQVTLSCSPISGHRSVSWYQQTPGQGLQFLFEYFSETQRNKGNFPGRFSGRQFSNSRSEMNVSTLELGDSALYLCASSLAPGLAAYTGELFFGEGSRLTVL.

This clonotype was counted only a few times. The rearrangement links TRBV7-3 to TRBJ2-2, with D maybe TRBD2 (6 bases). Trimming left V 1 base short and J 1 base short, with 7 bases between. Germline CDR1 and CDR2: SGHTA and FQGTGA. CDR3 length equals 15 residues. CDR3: CASSLSSGNTGELFF. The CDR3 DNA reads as TGTGCCAGCAGCTTAAGTAGCGGGAACACCGGGGAGCTGTTTTTT.

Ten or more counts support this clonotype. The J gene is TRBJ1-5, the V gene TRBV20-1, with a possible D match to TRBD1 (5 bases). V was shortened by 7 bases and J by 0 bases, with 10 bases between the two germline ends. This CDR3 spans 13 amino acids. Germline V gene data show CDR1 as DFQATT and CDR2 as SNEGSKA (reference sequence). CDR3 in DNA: TGCAGTGGGGGGACGAATAGCAATCAGCCCCAGCATTTT. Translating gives CSGGTNSNQPQHF.

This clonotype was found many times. Here the CDR3 DNA reads TGTGCCAGCAGCTTAGGGCAGGAAACTGAAGCTTTCTTT. It yields the protein CASSLGQETEAFF. V usage is TRBV7-2 and J usage is TRBJ1-1, with D hard to call. The V gene lost 1 base and the J gene lost 5 bases, with 8 bases spanning the gap. CDR1 is SGHTA, CDR2 FQGNSA, per germline. The CDR3 is 13 residues long. Based on the CDR3 plus reference TRBV7-2 and TRBJ1-1, the full variable domain is GAGVSQSPSNKVTEKGKDVELRCDPISGHTALYWYRQSLGQGLEFLIYFQGNSAPDKSGLPSDRFSAERTGGSVSTLTIQRTQQEDSAVYLCASSLGQETEAFFGQGTRLTVV.

This CDR3 is CASSSKPSGGAIGELFF. The CDR3 nucleotides are TGTGCCAGCAGCTCAAAACCTAGCGGAGGGGCGATCGGGGAGCTGTTTTTT. The V and J genes are TRBV7-6 and TRBJ2-2, with 7 bases fitting TRBD2. The CDR3 totals 17 residues. In germline, CDR1 is SGHVS, CDR2 FNYEAQ. Germline trimming cut 4 bases from V and 7 bases from J; bases unmatched to any gene: 15.

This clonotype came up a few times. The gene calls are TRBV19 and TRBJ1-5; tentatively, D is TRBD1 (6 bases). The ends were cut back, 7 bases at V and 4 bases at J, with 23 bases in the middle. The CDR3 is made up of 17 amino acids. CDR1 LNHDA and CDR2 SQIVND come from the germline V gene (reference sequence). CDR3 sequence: CASTKYADRLGNQPQHF. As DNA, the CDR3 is TGTGCCAGTACCAAGTATGCCGACAGGTTAGGAAATCAGCCCCAGCATTTT.

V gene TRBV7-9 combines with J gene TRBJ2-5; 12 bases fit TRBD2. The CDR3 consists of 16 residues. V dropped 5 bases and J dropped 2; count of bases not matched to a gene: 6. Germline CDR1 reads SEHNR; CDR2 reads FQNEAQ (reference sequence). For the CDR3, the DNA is TGTGCCAGCAGCCCCGGGACTAGCGGGTATCAAGAGACCCAGTACTTC. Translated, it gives CASSPGTSGYQETQYF.

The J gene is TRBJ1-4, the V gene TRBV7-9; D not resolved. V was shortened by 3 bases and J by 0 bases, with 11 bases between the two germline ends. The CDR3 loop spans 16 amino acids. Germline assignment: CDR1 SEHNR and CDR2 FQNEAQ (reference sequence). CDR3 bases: TGTGCCAGCAGCTTGGGAACCGGCGCAACTAATGAAAAACTGTTTTTT. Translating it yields CASSLGTGATNEKLFF.

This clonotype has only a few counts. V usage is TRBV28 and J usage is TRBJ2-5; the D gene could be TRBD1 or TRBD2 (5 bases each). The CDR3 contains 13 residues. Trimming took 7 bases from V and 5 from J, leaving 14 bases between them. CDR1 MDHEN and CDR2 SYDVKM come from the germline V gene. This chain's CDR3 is CASTGVGRETQYF. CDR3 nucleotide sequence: TGTGCCAGCACTGGAGTGGGACGGGAGACCCAGTACTTC.

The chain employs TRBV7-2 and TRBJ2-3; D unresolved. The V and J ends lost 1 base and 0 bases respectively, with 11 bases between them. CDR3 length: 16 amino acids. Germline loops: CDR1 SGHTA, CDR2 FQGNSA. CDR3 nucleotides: TGTGCCAGCAGCTTAGTAAGGGTGTCTAGCACAGATACGCAGTATTTT. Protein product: CASSLVRVSSTDTQYF.

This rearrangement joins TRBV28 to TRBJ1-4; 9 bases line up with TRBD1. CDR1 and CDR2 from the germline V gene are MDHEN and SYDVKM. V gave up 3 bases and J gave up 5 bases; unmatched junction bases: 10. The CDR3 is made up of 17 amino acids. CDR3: CASSLLGQGGINEKLFF. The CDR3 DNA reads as TGTGCCAGCAGTTTGCTGGGACAGGGCGGGATAAATGAAAAACTGTTTTTT.

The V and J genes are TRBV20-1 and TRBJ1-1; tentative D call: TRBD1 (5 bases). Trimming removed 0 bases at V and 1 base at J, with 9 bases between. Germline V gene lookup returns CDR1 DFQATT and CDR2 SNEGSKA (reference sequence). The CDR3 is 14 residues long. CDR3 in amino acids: CSARDRRGNTEAFF. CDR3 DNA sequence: TGCAGTGCTAGAGATAGGAGGGGGAACACTGAAGCTTTCTTT.

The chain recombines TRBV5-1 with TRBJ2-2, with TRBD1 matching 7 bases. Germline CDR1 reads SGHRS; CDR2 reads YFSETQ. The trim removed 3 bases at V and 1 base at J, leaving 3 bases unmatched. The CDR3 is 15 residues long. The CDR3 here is CASSSGQLNTGELFF. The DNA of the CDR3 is TGCGCCAGCAGCTCGGGACAGCTGAACACCGGGGAGCTGTTTTTT.